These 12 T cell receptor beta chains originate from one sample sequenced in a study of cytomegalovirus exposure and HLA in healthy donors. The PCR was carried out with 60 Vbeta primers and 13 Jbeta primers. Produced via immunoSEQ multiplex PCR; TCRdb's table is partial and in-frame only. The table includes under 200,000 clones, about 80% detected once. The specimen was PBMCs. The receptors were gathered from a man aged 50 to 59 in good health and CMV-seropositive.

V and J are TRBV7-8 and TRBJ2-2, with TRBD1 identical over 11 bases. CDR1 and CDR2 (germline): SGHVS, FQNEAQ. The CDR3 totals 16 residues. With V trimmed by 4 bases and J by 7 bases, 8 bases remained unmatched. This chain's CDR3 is CASSSWTGGLGGELFF. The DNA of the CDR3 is TGTGCCAGCAGCTCCTGGACAGGGGGCCTCGGCGGGGAGCTGTTTTTT.

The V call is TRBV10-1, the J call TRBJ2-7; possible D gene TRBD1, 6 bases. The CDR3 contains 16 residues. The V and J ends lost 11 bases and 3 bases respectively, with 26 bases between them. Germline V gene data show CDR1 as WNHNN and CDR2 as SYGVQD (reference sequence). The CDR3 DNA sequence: TGCGCCGGGGGATATTCAGGGGAAAGAACTCACTACGAGCAGTACTTC. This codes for CAGGYSGERTHYEQYF.

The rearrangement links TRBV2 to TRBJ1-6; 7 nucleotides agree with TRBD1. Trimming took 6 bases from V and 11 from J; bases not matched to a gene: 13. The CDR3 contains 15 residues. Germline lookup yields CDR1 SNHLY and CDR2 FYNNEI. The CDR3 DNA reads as TGTGCCAGCAGGGAAAACAGGGGAGGCCGGGCACCCCTCCACTTT. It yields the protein CASRENRGGRAPLHF.

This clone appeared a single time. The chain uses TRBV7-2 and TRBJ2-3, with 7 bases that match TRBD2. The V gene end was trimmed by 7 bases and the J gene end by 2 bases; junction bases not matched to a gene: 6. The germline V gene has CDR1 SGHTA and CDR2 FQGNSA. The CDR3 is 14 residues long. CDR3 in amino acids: CASIEGGATDTQYF. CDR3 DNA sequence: TGTGCCAGCATCGAGGGAGGGGCCACAGATACGCAGTATTTT.

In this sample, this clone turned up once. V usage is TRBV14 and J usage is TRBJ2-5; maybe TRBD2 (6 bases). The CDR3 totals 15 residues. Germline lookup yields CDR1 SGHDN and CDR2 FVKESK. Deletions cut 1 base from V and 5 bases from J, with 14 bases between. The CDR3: CASSQVRGKGETQYF. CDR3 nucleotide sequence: TGTGCCAGCAGCCAAGTCCGGGGGAAGGGGGAGACCCAGTACTTC.

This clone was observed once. Here the CDR3 reads CASSSSSVDRNTEAFF. CDR3 sequence (DNA): TGTGCCAGCAGCTCTAGTTCGGTTGACAGGAACACTGAAGCTTTCTTT. The J gene is TRBJ1-1, the V gene TRBV11-2; D is perhaps TRBD1 (5 bases). CDR1 is SGHAT, CDR2 FQNNGV, per germline. V was cut by 4 bases and J by 1 base, with 16 bases left in between. The CDR3 runs 16 residues.

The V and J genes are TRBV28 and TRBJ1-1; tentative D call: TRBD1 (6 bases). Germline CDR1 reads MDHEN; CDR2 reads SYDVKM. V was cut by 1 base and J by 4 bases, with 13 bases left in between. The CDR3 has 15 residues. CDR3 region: CASSLYPGTPTEAFF. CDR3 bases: TGTGCCAGCAGTTTATATCCCGGGACACCCACTGAAGCTTTCTTT.

The CDR3 loop is CASSPRGNNQPQHF. The CDR3 DNA follows: TGTGCCAGCAGTCCCAGGGGAAACAATCAGCCCCAGCATTTT. The chain couples TRBV2 to TRBJ1-5; possible D gene TRBD1, 6 bases. The length of the CDR3 is 14 residues. The V end lost 5 bases, the J end lost 3 bases, and 11 bases lay between the germline ends. Germline lookup yields CDR1 SNHLY and CDR2 FYNNEI. Looking up the rest from reference TRBV2 and TRBJ1-5 gives the full variable domain: EPEVTQTPSHQVTQMGQEVILRCVPISNHLYFYWYRQILGQKVEFLVSFYNNEISEKSEIFDDQFSVERPDGSNFTLKIRSTKLEDSAMYFCASSPRGNNQPQHFGDGTRLSIL.

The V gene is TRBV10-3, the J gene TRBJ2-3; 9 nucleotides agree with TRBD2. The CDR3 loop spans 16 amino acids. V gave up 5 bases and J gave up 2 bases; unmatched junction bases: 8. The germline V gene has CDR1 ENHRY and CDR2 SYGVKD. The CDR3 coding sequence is TGTGCCATCAGTCAGAGGGCTAGCGGGGCCACAGATACGCAGTATTTT. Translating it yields CAISQRASGATDTQYF.

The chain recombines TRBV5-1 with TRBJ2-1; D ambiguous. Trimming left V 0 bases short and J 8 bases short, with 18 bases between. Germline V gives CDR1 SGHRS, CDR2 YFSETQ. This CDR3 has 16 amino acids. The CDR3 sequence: CASSLAGPPGADEQFF. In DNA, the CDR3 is TGCGCCAGCAGCTTGGCTGGCCCCCCTGGTGCGGATGAGCAGTTCTTC. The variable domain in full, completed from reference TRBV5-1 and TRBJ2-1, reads KAGVTQTPRYLIKTRGQQVTLSCSPISGHRSVSWYQQTPGQGLQFLFEYFSETQRNKGNFPGRFSGRQFSNSRSEMNVSTLELGDSALYLCASSLAGPPGADEQFFGPGTRLTVL.

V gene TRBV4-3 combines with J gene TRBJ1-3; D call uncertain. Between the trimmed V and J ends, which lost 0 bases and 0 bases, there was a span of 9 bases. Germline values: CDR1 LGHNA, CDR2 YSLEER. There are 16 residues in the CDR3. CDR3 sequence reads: CASSQDLDFSGNTIYF. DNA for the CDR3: TGCGCCAGCAGCCAAGACTTGGACTTCTCTGGAAACACCATATATTTT.

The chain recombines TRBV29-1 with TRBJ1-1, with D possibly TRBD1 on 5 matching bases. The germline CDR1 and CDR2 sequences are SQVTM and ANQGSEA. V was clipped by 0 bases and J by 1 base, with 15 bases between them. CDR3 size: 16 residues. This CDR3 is CSVEDFHGGENTEAFF. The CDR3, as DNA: TGCAGCGTTGAAGATTTCCACGGGGGGGAGAACACTGAAGCTTTCTTT.